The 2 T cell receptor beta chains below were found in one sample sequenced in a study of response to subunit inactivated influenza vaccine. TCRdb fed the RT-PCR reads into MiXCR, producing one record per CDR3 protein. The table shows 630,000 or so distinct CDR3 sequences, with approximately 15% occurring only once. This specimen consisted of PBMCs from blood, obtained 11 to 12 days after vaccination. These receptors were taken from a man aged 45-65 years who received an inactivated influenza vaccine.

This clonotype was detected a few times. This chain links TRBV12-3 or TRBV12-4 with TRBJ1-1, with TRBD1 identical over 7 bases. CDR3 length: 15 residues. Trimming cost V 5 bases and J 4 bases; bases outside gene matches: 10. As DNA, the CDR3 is TGTGCCAGCAGTCTCCGACAGGGAGTATTCACTGAAGCTTTCTTT. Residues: CASSLRQGVFTEAFF.

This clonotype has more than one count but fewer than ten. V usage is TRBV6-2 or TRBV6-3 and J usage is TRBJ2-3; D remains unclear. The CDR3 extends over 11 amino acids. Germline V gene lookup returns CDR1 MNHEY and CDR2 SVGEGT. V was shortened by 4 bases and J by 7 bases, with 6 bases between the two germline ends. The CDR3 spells CASSSTYTQYF. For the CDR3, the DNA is TGTGCCAGCAGTTCAACTTATACGCAGTATTTT.